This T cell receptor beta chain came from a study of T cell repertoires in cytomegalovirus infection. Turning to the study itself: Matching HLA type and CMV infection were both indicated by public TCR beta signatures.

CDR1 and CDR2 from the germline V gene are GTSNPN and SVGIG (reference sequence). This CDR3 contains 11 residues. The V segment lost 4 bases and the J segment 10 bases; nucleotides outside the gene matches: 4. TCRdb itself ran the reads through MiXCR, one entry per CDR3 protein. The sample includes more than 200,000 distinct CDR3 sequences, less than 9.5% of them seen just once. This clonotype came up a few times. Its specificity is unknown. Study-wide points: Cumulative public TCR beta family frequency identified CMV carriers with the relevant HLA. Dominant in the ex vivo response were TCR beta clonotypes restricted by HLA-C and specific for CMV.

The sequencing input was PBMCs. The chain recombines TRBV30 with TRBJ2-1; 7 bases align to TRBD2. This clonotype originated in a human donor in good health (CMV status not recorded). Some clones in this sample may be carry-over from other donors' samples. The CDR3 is CAWINGGEQFF. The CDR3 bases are TGTGCCTGGATAAACGGGGGGGAGCAGTTCTTC.